The subject of this entry is one T cell receptor beta chain. Its cognate antigen is unknown. Germline V gives CDR1 SGHTA, CDR2 FQGTGA. J was trimmed by 2 bases and V by 2 bases; bases with no gene match: 15. This CDR3 has 21 residues. Controls came from buffy coats of healthy blood donors. This sample was taken from a study of STAT5B mutations in CD4+ large granular lymphocyte leukemia. The study, taken as a whole, reports: TRBV06-family usage was enriched in top patient clones (8/27) versus controls (2/35). About 26% of private leukemic clonotypes occurred rarely in other patients' non-leukemic repertoires.

TCRdb's table, derived via immunoSEQ multiplex PCR, lists solely in-frame clones and lacks some. The sample has about 30,000 clones, 87% seen once; the top ten hold roughly 3.3%. The receptor was isolated from a human donor in good health. The chain uses TRBV7-3 and TRBJ2-3, with 14 nucleotides matching TRBD2. Sample: CD4+ T cells from blood buffy coats. This CDR3 reads CASSLYPGTSGSRGFTDTQYF. The CDR3 DNA reads TGTGCCAGCAGCTTATATCCCGGGACTAGCGGGAGCCGAGGGTTCACAGATACGCAGTATTTT.